A single sample gave rise to the 30 T cell receptor beta chains below, sequenced in a study of human T cells and chemical hapten exposure. Indicated time point: patch test 1, 2 weeks after DPC sensitization. Treatment in this sample: therapeutic diphenylcyclopropenone sensitization with weekly scalp DPC. The study extracted total RNA from unfractionated whole blood. TCRdb re-called the RACE reads with MiXCR, one entry per CDR3 protein. The sample includes over 50,000 distinct CDR3 sequences, approximately 10% of them seen just once. The sequencing used whole blood, collected in connection with sensitization to the hapten diphenylcyclopropenone (DPC). Receptor source: a woman aged 40 to 50 with alopecia areata. Some clones in this sample may be carry-over from other donors' samples.

This clonotype has more than one count but fewer than ten. The chain carries TRBV11-3 and TRBJ2-3, with 7 nucleotides matching TRBD1. Per the germline V gene, CDR1 is SGHNT and CDR2 is YENEEA. The CDR3 spans 15 residues. Trimming at V came to 4 bases and at J to 4 bases, leaving 8 bases not matched to a gene. The CDR3 here is CASSSRAGGPDTQYF. Written as DNA, the CDR3 is TGTGCCAGCAGCTCAAGGGCAGGGGGTCCAGATACGCAGTATTTT.

The chain couples TRBV2 to TRBJ1-4; a possible D gene is TRBD1 (6 bases). CDR1 is SNHLY, CDR2 FYNNEI, per germline. Trimming removed 7 bases at V and 4 bases at J, with 13 bases between. The length of the CDR3 is 14 residues. CDR3 in DNA: TGTGCCAGCAATACGGACAGCGTTAATGAAAAACTGTTTTTT. Protein: CASNTDSVNEKLFF.

This clonotype showed up many times. This chain uses TRBV28 with TRBJ2-4; maybe TRBD2 (5 bases). V was shortened by 2 bases and J by 9 bases, with 8 bases between the two germline ends. The CDR3 totals 12 residues. CDR1 is MDHEN and CDR2 is SYDVKM in the germline V gene. The CDR3, as DNA: TGTGCCAGCAGTTTACCCCGGGGCATTCAGTACTTC. Translated: CASSLPRGIQYF. Complete variable domain (other parts from reference TRBV28 and TRBJ2-4): DVKVTQSSRYLVKRTGEKVFLECVQDMDHENMFWYRQDPGLGLRLIYFSYDVKMKEKGDIPEGYSVSREKKERFSLILESASTNQTSMYLCASSLPRGIQYFGAGTRLSVL.

This clonotype was observed many times. The CDR3 DNA follows: TGTGCCAGCAGTTTTGCAGGGCCAAACATTCAGTACTTC. This translates into CASSFAGPNIQYF. This chain connects TRBV28 to TRBJ2-4; tentative D call: TRBD1 (5 bases). This CDR3 spans 13 amino acids. V was clipped by 3 bases and J by 6 bases, with 9 bases between them. Germline-derived CDR1 and CDR2 are MDHEN and SYDVKM.

This clonotype was detected many times. J is TRBJ2-7 and V is TRBV11-2; the match to TRBD1 covers 11 bases. This CDR3 region has 14 residues. Germline CDR1 SGHAT, CDR2 FQNNGV. V lost 5 bases and J lost 6; bases outside the gene matches: 6. As DNA, the CDR3 is TGTGCCAGCAGCCTCGGACAGGGGGCGACCGAGCAGTACTTC. Its translation: CASSLGQGATEQYF.

The chain has TRBV3-1 and TRBJ1-6; tentatively, D is TRBD1 (5 bases). Germline CDR1 and CDR2: LGHDT and YNNKEL (reference sequence). This CDR3 is 15 amino acids long. V was cut by 2 bases and J by 7 bases, with 12 bases left in between. CDR3 sequence: CASSQWDGGNSPLHF. CDR3 bases: TGTGCCAGCAGCCAATGGGACGGGGGGAATTCACCCCTCCACTTT. Full variable domain (remainder filled in from reference TRBV3-1 and TRBJ1-6): DTAVSQTPKYLVTQMGNDKSIKCEQNLGHDTMYWYKQDSKKFLKIMFSYNNKELIINETVPNRFSPKSPDKAHLNLHINSLELGDSAVYFCASSQWDGGNSPLHFGNGTRLTVT.

The table lists this clonotype with a few counts. The genes are TRBV12-5 and TRBJ1-1; D gene ambiguous. Trimming took 2 bases from V and 1 from J, leaving 5 bases between them. CDR3 length: 13 amino acids. In germline, CDR1 is LGHNT, CDR2 FRNRAP. The chain's CDR3 is CASGLQRNTEAFF. The CDR3 nucleotides are TGTGCTAGTGGTTTGCAGCGGAACACTGAAGCTTTCTTT. The full variable domain, in which reference TRBV12-5 and TRBJ1-1 provide the parts outside the CDR3, is DARVTQTPRHKVTEMGQEVTMRCQPILGHNTVFWYRQTMMQGLELLAYFRNRAPLDDSGMPKDRFSAEMPDATLATLKIQPSEPRDSAVYFCASGLQRNTEAFFGQGTRLTVV.

This clonotype was picked up many times. The chain joins TRBV18 to TRBJ2-5; TRBD1 matches 9 bases. The CDR3 contains 13 residues. Germline assignment: CDR1 KGHSH and CDR2 LQKENI. The V and J ends lost 3 bases and 6 bases, in that order; junction bases with no gene match: 2. Here the CDR3 DNA reads TGTGCCAGCTCACCGGGACAGGGACAGACCCAGTACTTC. Its protein product is CASSPGQGQTQYF.

This clonotype showed up many times. This chain joins TRBV7-3 and TRBJ2-5, with 11 bases identical to TRBD1. The V gene's germline CDR1 is SGHTA and CDR2 FQGTGA. The CDR3 is 12 residues long. With V trimmed by 5 bases and J by 14 bases, 7 bases remained unmatched. In DNA form, the CDR3 reads TGTGCCAGCAGCGTCCGGACAGGGGGCATTTACTTC. Encoded protein: CASSVRTGGIYF. The complete variable domain, with remaining parts taken from reference TRBV7-3 and TRBJ2-5, reads GAGVSQTPSNKVTEKGKYVELRCDPISGHTALYWYRQSLGQGPEFLIYFQGTGAADDSGLPNDRFFAVRPEGSVSTLKIQRTERGDSAVYLCASSVRTGGIYFGPGTRLLVL.

Ten or more counts support this clonotype. The V gene is TRBV28, the J gene TRBJ2-3; D not resolved. This CDR3 contains 14 residues. CDR1 and CDR2 from the germline V gene are MDHEN and SYDVKM. V was cut by 6 bases and J by 2 bases, with 12 bases left in between. The CDR3 sequence: CASSPRTNTDTQYF. The CDR3 region has the DNA TGTGCCAGCAGCCCTAGAACGAACACAGATACGCAGTATTTT. The whole variable domain, remainder taken from reference TRBV28 and TRBJ2-3, is DVKVTQSSRYLVKRTGEKVFLECVQDMDHENMFWYRQDPGLGLRLIYFSYDVKMKEKGDIPEGYSVSREKKERFSLILESASTNQTSMYLCASSPRTNTDTQYFGPGTRLTVL.

There are many counts of this clonotype. This chain joins TRBV10-3 and TRBJ2-5; 8 positions match TRBD2. V lost 8 bases and J lost 2; bases outside the gene matches: 4. The germline gives CDR1 ENHRY, CDR2 SYGVKD. This CDR3 has 13 residues. CDR3 sequence reads: CAIQGTRQETQYF. The CDR3 DNA reads TGTGCCATCCAAGGGACTAGACAAGAGACCCAGTACTTC.

This clonotype occurred a few times. This chain uses TRBV11-2 with TRBJ2-4; TRBD1 aligns across 7 bases. The CDR3 covers 12 residues. CDR1 is SGHAT, CDR2 FQNNGV, per germline. V shed 1 base and J 9 bases; nucleotides not matched to a gene: 0. The CDR3 reads CASSLGTGIQYF. The CDR3 nucleotides read TGTGCCAGCAGCTTAGGGACAGGCATTCAGTACTTC.

This clonotype appeared many times. The chain recombines TRBV15 with TRBJ1-6; no reliable D call. The CDR3 sequence is 14 residues long. Germline V gene data show CDR1 as LNHNV and CDR2 as YYDKDF (reference sequence). Trimming shortened V by 5 bases and J by 0 bases, and 5 bases separated the two germline ends. In DNA form, the CDR3 reads TGTGCCACCAGCGGTAGCTCCTATAATTCACCCCTCCACTTT. Its protein is CATSGSSYNSPLHF.

In this sample, this clonotype turned up a few times. V usage is TRBV9 and J usage is TRBJ2-3; 13 bases match TRBD2. The trim removed 2 bases at V and 4 bases at J, leaving 4 bases unmatched. This CDR3 region has 16 residues. Germline V gene data show CDR1 as SGDLS and CDR2 as YYNGEE. The CDR3 here is CASSVTGTSGADTQYF. The CDR3, as DNA: TGTGCCAGCAGCGTCACCGGGACTAGCGGGGCAGATACGCAGTATTTT.

The table lists this clonotype with many counts. J is TRBJ2-3 and V is TRBV7-9; perhaps TRBD2 as D (6 bases). Germline V lookup: CDR1 SEHNR, CDR2 FQNEAQ (reference sequence). V was shortened by 4 bases and J by 5 bases, with 13 bases between the two germline ends. CDR3 length: 14 residues. The chain's CDR3 is CASSWGGDRDTQYF. DNA for the CDR3: TGTGCCAGCAGCTGGGGCGGGGATCGAGATACGCAGTATTTT. The variable domain in full, completed from reference TRBV7-9 and TRBJ2-3, reads DTGVSQNPRHKITKRGQNVTFRCDPISEHNRLYWYRQTLGQGPEFLTYFQNEAQLEKSRLLSDRFSAERPKGSFSTLEIQRTEQGDSAMYLCASSWGGDRDTQYFGPGTRLTVL.

This clonotype was seen only a few times. The chain has TRBV2 and TRBJ2-5; TRBD2 matches 10 bases. The CDR3 contains 14 residues. Trimming took 7 bases from V and 4 from J; bases not matched to a gene: 6. From germline, CDR1 is SNHLY and CDR2 FYNNEI. The CDR3: CASTGWTSGETQYF. The CDR3 DNA reads TGTGCCAGCACCGGTTGGACTAGCGGAGAGACCCAGTACTTC.

This clonotype has only a few counts. The genes are TRBV6-5 and TRBJ1-3; D might be TRBD1 (6 bases). Germline CDR1 MNHEY, CDR2 SVGAGI. Trimming stripped 4 bases from V and 4 bases from J, with 20 bases between. The CDR3 extends over 17 amino acids. The CDR3 nucleotides are TGTGCCAGCAGTTCCGGACTACAGGACAGACGGGGAAACACCATATATTTT. Residues: CASSSGLQDRRGNTIYF.

Regarding this clonotype: Just one base apart from a much larger clone, this may be a read error. The chain recombines TRBV11-2 with TRBJ1-5, with no clear D. The CDR3 loop spans 16 amino acids. Germline CDR1 reads SGHAT; CDR2 reads FQNNGV. Trimming took 4 bases from V and 0 from J, leaving 13 bases between them. The chain's CDR3 is CASSSGGPYSNQPQHF. The CDR3 DNA reads as TGTGCCAGCAGCTCAGGTGGACCGTATAGCAATCAGCCCCAGCATTTT.

The rearrangement uses TRBV9 and TRBJ1-4; the D gene is possibly TRBD1 (5 bases). V was pared by 4 bases and J by 5 bases, with 9 bases between. CDR1 is SGDLS, CDR2 YYNGEE, per germline. The CDR3 length is 13 residues. The CDR3 is CASSPWGNEKLFF. The CDR3 DNA reads TGTGCCAGCAGCCCATGGGGGAATGAAAAACTGTTTTTT.

This clonotype has at least ten counts. The chain carries TRBV2 and TRBJ1-5, with TRBD1 matching 12 bases. This CDR3 comprises 15 residues. Germline CDR1 SNHLY, CDR2 FYNNEI. V gave up 4 bases and J gave up 7 bases; unmatched junction bases: 5. The CDR3 DNA follows: TGTGCCAGCAGTGCCGGGACAGGGGGCTTCCAGCCCCAGCATTTT. Amino acid sequence: CASSAGTGGFQPQHF.

This clonotype was seen a handful of times. The chain carries TRBV20-1 and TRBJ2-1; TRBD2 aligns across 10 bases. V was clipped by 2 bases and J by 2 bases; unmatched bases: 6. Germline V gene lookup returns CDR1 DFQATT and CDR2 SNEGSKA (reference sequence). CDR3 size: 16 residues. In DNA, the CDR3 is TGCAGTGCTAGAAACAAGCGGGAGGGCCCCTACAATGAGCAGTTCTTC. Protein: CSARNKREGPYNEQFF.

At least ten counts were recorded for this clonotype. The chain joins TRBV11-3 to TRBJ2-1; perhaps TRBD2 as D (5 bases). This CDR3 contains 13 residues. CDR1 is SGHNT and CDR2 is YENEEA in the germline V gene. The V end lost 4 bases, the J end lost 6 bases, and 10 bases lay between the germline ends. CDR3 coding DNA: TGTGCCAGCAGCTCTAGCCGGACCAATGAGCAGTTCTTC. Residues: CASSSSRTNEQFF. The full variable domain, in which reference TRBV11-3 and TRBJ2-1 provide the parts outside the CDR3, is EAGVVQSPRYKIIEKKQPVAFWCNPISGHNTLYWYLQNLGQGPELLIRYENEEAVDDSQLPKDRFSAERLKGVDSTLKIQPAELGDSAVYLCASSSSRTNEQFFGPGTRLTVL.

This clonotype was picked up a small number of times. The chain has TRBV12-3 or TRBV12-4 and TRBJ1-5; D perhaps matches TRBD1 (5 bases). Trimming left V 1 base short and J 3 bases short, with 7 bases between. This CDR3 region has 14 residues. The CDR3 spells CASSLGQLNQPQHF. The CDR3 DNA follows: TGTGCCAGCAGTTTAGGACAGCTCAATCAGCCCCAGCATTTT.

This CDR3 reads CASSLLAHGELFF. The DNA for the CDR3 is TGTGCCAGCAGCTTACTTGCACACGGGGAGCTGTTTTTT. The gene calls are TRBV11-3 and TRBJ2-2, with D uncertain. Between the trimmed V and J ends, which lost 2 bases and 7 bases, there was a span of 8 bases. The V gene's germline CDR1 is SGHNT and CDR2 YENEEA. The CDR3 extends over 13 amino acids.

The genes are TRBV11-2 and TRBJ2-7; TRBD1 matches at 8 bases. Germline assignment: CDR1 SGHAT and CDR2 FQNNGV. The CDR3 is made up of 17 amino acids. The V gene end was trimmed by 5 bases and the J gene end by 5 bases; junction bases not matched to a gene: 17. CDR3 DNA sequence: TGTGCCAGCAGCCTACCCGGTGGGCAGGGGGCCCCTCACGAGCAGTACTTC. Protein sequence: CASSLPGGQGAPHEQYF. The variable domain in full, with the rest retrieved from reference TRBV11-2 and TRBJ2-7, is EAGVAQSPRYKIIEKRQSVAFWCNPISGHATLYWYQQILGQGPKLLIQFQNNGVVDDSQLPKDRFSAERLKGVDSTLKIQPAKLEDSAVYLCASSLPGGQGAPHEQYFGPGTRLTVT.

The J gene is TRBJ2-1, the V gene TRBV3-2. TRBV3-2 is marked as a pseudogene. This CDR3 spans 15 amino acids. CDR3 in DNA: TGTGCCAGCAGCCAAGGGACGGTCTCCTACAATGAGCAGTTCTTC. This sequence encodes CASSQGTVSYNEQFF.

Ten or more counts support this clonotype. The chain joins TRBV6-5 to TRBJ2-2; the D call may be TRBD1 or TRBD2 (5 bases each). Per the germline V gene, CDR1 is MNHEY and CDR2 is SVGAGI. This CDR3 comprises 15 residues. V was shortened by 2 bases and J by 4 bases, with 11 bases between the two germline ends. CDR3 coding DNA: TGTGCCAGCAGTTACGGGGGAGCCGGCACCGGGGAGCTGTTTTTT. Encoded protein: CASSYGGAGTGELFF.

This clonotype has ten or more counts. The chain is built from TRBV7-3 and TRBJ2-6; TRBD1 is a possible D gene (5 bases). V lost 5 bases, J lost 4 bases, and 15 bases lay in between. The CDR3 is 16 amino acids. The germline V gene has CDR1 SGHTA and CDR2 FQGTGA. CDR3 amino acids: CASSPRAGFGANVLTF. CDR3 DNA: TGTGCCAGCAGCCCCAGAGCAGGGTTCGGGGCCAACGTCCTGACTTTC.

This clonotype appeared a few times. V and J are TRBV19 and TRBJ2-7; no reliable D call. The CDR3 has 15 residues. Germline V gene data show CDR1 as LNHDA and CDR2 as SQIVND (reference sequence). V lost 3 bases and J lost 2, with 14 bases in between. DNA for the CDR3: TGTGCCAGTAGTATGGTAGGGCGGTACACCTACGAGCAGTACTTC. Encoded protein: CASSMVGRYTYEQYF.

The chain employs TRBV7-2 and TRBJ1-1, with D tentatively TRBD1 (5 bases). Germline V gene data show CDR1 as SGHTA and CDR2 as FQGNSA. This CDR3 is 13 amino acids long. Trimming took off 2 bases at V and 5 bases at J, with 9 bases between the two ends. The CDR3 loop reads CASSLMGVTEAFF. In DNA, the CDR3 is TGTGCCAGCAGCTTAATGGGGGTTACTGAAGCTTTCTTT.